This TCR beta chain was observed in a study of identical twins. As concerns this clonotype: Its antigen is not known.

TCRdb re-derived calls from the 5' RACE reads in MiXCR, one entry per CDR3 protein. The data show hundreds of thousands of distinct CDR3 sequences, about 9.4% seen once. Findings and caveats of the study: Shared out-of-frame alpha sequences (those common to twins) showed excess low generation probability.

In germline, CDR1 is SQVTM, CDR2 ANQGSEA. Deletions cut 7 bases from V and 6 bases from J, with 15 bases between. CDR3 size: 13 residues. The same data also contributed to another study, on yellow fever vaccine responses in identical twins. That source adds: In identical twins, vaccine T cell responses appeared partly shared and partly individual.

The receptor comes from a woman younger than 30 in good health. The chain links TRBV29-1 to TRBJ2-2; possibly TRBD2 for D (5 bases). The sample was PBMCs. CDR3 nucleotides: TGCAGCGGAGGTGGGAGAATAGCCGGGGAGCTGTTTTTT. The encoded protein is CSGGGRIAGELFF.